These T cell receptor beta chains were read from a single sample in a study of T cells in Graves' hyperthyroidism and ophthalmopathy. TCRdb itself ran the multiplex PCR reads through MiXCR, one entry per CDR3 protein. Found here are 300,000 to 400,000 distinct CDR3 sequences, roughly 21% of them singletons; the top ten hold about 50%. Sequenced sample: blood. These receptors originate from a woman aged 50 to 60 with Graves' hyperthyroidism. Each CDR3 is given with its conserved first and last residue.

cdr3_length: 15
v_call: TRBV24-1
j_call: TRBJ1-1
cdr3_aa: CATSDPTAMNTEAFF

cdr3_length: 15
v_call: TRBV29-1
j_call: TRBJ2-1
cdr3_aa: CSAGRSSGGAGEQFF

cdr3_length: 17
v_call: TRBV12-3/TRBV12-4
j_call: TRBJ2-3
cdr3_aa: CASSLGLSGRVADTQYF

cdr3_length: 15
v_call: TRBV27
j_call: TRBJ2-1
cdr3_aa: CASSFRGQGAGEQFF

cdr3_length: 12
v_call: TRBV19
j_call: TRBJ1-2
cdr3_aa: CASNKGKYGYTF

cdr3_length: 15
v_call: TRBV10-2
j_call: TRBJ1-5
cdr3_aa: CASSEGTGGVQPQHF

cdr3_length: 14
v_call: TRBV12-3/TRBV12-4
j_call: TRBJ2-7
cdr3_aa: CASSFRAGSYEQYF

cdr3_length: 12
v_call: TRBV6-1
j_call: TRBJ2-1
cdr3_aa: CASSFSGNEQFF

cdr3_length: 14
v_call: TRBV6-1
j_call: TRBJ1-2
cdr3_aa: CASSEGQINYGYTF

cdr3_length: 13
v_call: TRBV29-1
j_call: TRBJ2-1
cdr3_aa: CSAPHSSYNEQFF

cdr3_length: 18
v_call: TRBV12-3/TRBV12-4
j_call: TRBJ2-6
cdr3_aa: CASSLAQIGGAGANVLTF

cdr3_length: 12
v_call: TRBV3-1
j_call: TRBJ2-2
cdr3_aa: CASSQVSGELFF

cdr3_length: 15
v_call: TRBV2
j_call: TRBJ2-7
cdr3_aa: CASSEVSSGMYEQYF

cdr3_length: 13
v_call: TRBV2
j_call: TRBJ1-2
cdr3_aa: CASSPTQPGGYTF

cdr3_length: 15
v_call: TRBV6-2/TRBV6-3
j_call: TRBJ2-3
cdr3_aa: CASSSLAGITDTQYF

cdr3_length: 16
v_call: TRBV14
j_call: TRBJ2-5
cdr3_aa: CASSMPGQRLQETQYF

cdr3_length: 14
v_call: TRBV7-2
j_call: TRBJ2-7
cdr3_aa: CASSSTGGRHEQYF

cdr3_length: 12
v_call: TRBV28
j_call: TRBJ2-3
cdr3_aa: CASSFLSGTQYF

cdr3_length: 15
v_call: TRBV7-6
j_call: TRBJ2-3
cdr3_aa: CASSLVRAHGDTQYF

cdr3_length: 14
v_call: TRBV2
j_call: TRBJ1-5
cdr3_aa: CASSREGSNQPQHF

cdr3_length: 14
v_call: TRBV7-9
j_call: TRBJ2-7
cdr3_aa: CASSLSTSSTEQYF

cdr3_length: 15
v_call: TRBV11-2
j_call: TRBJ1-2
cdr3_aa: CASSSVKGQSYGYTF

cdr3_length: 21
v_call: TRBV7-2
j_call: TRBJ2-1
cdr3_aa: CASSLVARGLAGRRAYNEQFF

cdr3_length: 14
v_call: TRBV7-2
j_call: TRBJ2-1
cdr3_aa: CASSLARRVNEQFF

cdr3_length: 12
v_call: TRBV7-2
j_call: TRBJ1-6
cdr3_aa: CATRDRDAPLHF